These 20 T cell receptor beta chains came from one sample sequenced in a study of OX40 agonist ivuxolimab in advanced cancers. Profiling relied on immunoSEQ multiplex PCR, and the TCRdb table lists in-frame clones only, not all of them. The sample yields about 24,000 clones, approximately 90% seen once. The material sequenced was CD4+ or CD8+ T cells sorted from blood, taken in a trial of the OX40 agonist ivuxolimab. The receptor set was obtained from an adult with an advanced solid tumor such as melanoma, head and neck, liver or kidney cancer.

This sequence joins TRBV4-2 and TRBJ2-5; 9 nucleotides line up with TRBD2. The CDR3 contains 16 residues. The J segment lost 2 bases and the V segment lost 3 bases, leaving 7 bases of the junction unmatched. The germline V gene has CDR1 LGHNA and CDR2 YNFKEQ. The CDR3 region is CASSQVGLASQETQYF. The CDR3 bases are TGTGCCAGCAGCCAGGTGGGACTAGCTTCTCAAGAGACCCAGTACTTC.

This chain uses TRBV4-1 with TRBJ2-5; D might be TRBD2 (6 bases). The J call is doubtful: the DNA matches TRBJ2-7 better. CDR3 size: 15 residues. The V gene's germline CDR1 is MGHRA and CDR2 YSYEKL. The CDR3 sequence: CASSLGLPGLNEQYF. CDR3 bases: TGCGCCAGCAGCCTGGGACTGCCCGGGTTGAACGAGCAGTACTTC.

The V gene is TRBV4-1, the J gene TRBJ1-3, with a weak D call TRBD1 (5 bases). Germline CDR1 reads MGHRA; CDR2 reads YSYEKL. V lost 0 bases, J lost 8 bases, and 17 bases lay in between. The CDR3 runs to 16 residues. The CDR3 sequence: CASSQDLGGFSDTIYF. The CDR3 coding sequence is TGCGCCAGCAGCCAAGACTTGGGGGGTTTCTCGGACACCATATATTTT.

The chain combines TRBV7-6 with TRBJ1-3; no definite D call. The CDR3 loop spans 12 amino acids. Germline values: CDR1 SGHVS, CDR2 FNYEAQ. With 5 bases removed from V and 4 bases from J, the gap between germline ends came to 6 bases. The CDR3 DNA reads TGTGCCAGCAGCCCCGGGGGAAACACCATATATTTT. Residues: CASSPGGNTIYF.

The chain uses TRBV19 and TRBJ1-1; D remains ambiguous. Trimming took off 2 bases at V and 4 bases at J, with 11 bases between the two ends. Germline CDR1 reads LNHDA; CDR2 reads SQIVND (reference sequence). CDR3 length: 14 residues. CDR3 amino acids: CASSIYKESTEAFF. CDR3 nucleotide sequence: TGTGCCAGTAGTATATACAAAGAGAGCACTGAAGCTTTCTTT.

The rearrangement joins TRBV5-4 to TRBJ1-2; the D gene is possibly TRBD1 (5 bases). With 0 bases removed from V and 7 bases from J, the gap between germline ends came to 13 bases. The CDR3 length is 14 residues. CDR1 and CDR2 (germline): SGHNT, YYREEE (reference sequence). CDR3 bases: TGTGCCAGCAGCTTGGGCACAGGCCTATTTGGCTACACCTTC. This encodes CASSLGTGLFGYTF. The entire variable domain, with the rest obtained from reference TRBV5-4 and TRBJ1-2, is as follows: ETGVTQSPTHLIKTRGQQVTLRCSSQSGHNTVSWYQQALGQGPQFIFQYYREEENGRGNFPPRFSGLQFPNYSSELNVNALELDDSALYLCASSLGTGLFGYTFGSGTRLTVV.

The chain has TRBV19 and TRBJ1-6; D not certain. CDR1 and CDR2 (germline): LNHDA, SQIVND (reference sequence). The CDR3 length is 15 residues. Trimming stripped 5 bases from V and 7 bases from J, with 15 bases between. CDR3 bases: TGTGCCAGTAGTTTCACTGGGATTGCAAATTCACCCCTCCACTTT. This sequence encodes CASSFTGIANSPLHF.

This rearrangement joins TRBV9 to TRBJ2-5, with unresolved D. The J call may be faulty, since TRBJ2-7 better matches the DNA end. The CDR3 contains 16 residues. The V gene's germline CDR1 is SGDLS and CDR2 YYNGEE. The CDR3 loop reads CASSARVGDPTYEQYF. CDR3 DNA sequence: TGTGCCAGCAGCGCCCGGGTCGGAGACCCGACCTACGAGCAGTACTTC.

This chain connects TRBV4-3 to TRBJ2-2; TRBD2 matches 10 bases. The CDR3 runs 16 residues. J was trimmed by 5 bases and V by 1 base; bases with no gene match: 4. Germline V gene data show CDR1 as LGHNA and CDR2 as YSLEER. The CDR3 nucleotides read TGCGCCAGCAGCCAAGGACTAGCGGGTTGGACCGGGGAGCTGTTTTTT. It specifies CASSQGLAGWTGELFF.

This clone was seen a single time. V and J are TRBV4-1 and TRBJ1-2; 7 nucleotides line up with TRBD1. V gave up 5 bases and J gave up 2 bases; unmatched junction bases: 5. This CDR3 is 14 amino acids long. Germline assignment: CDR1 MGHRA and CDR2 YSYEKL. The CDR3 spells CASSYGTVNYGYTF. In DNA form, the CDR3 reads TGCGCCAGCAGCTACGGGACAGTCAACTATGGCTACACCTTC.

This clone was seen only a few times. Since a far larger clone is one base different, this is likely a read error. The rearrangement uses TRBV28 and TRBJ2-7; 7 nucleotides line up with TRBD1. This CDR3 spans 15 amino acids. From germline, CDR1 is MDHEN and CDR2 SYDVKM. CDR3 protein: CASSLGQDYNSPLHF. The CDR3 nucleotides are TGTGCCAGCAGTTTAGGACAGGATTATAATTCACCCCTCCACTTC.

This clone is a singleton in its sample. V usage is TRBV19 and J usage is TRBJ1-6, with D perhaps matching TRBD1 (6 bases). Germline values: CDR1 LNHDA, CDR2 SQIVND (reference sequence). This CDR3 region has 17 residues. The ends were cut back, 6 bases at V and 8 bases at J, with 23 bases in the middle. Written as DNA, the CDR3 is TGTGCCAGTAGCATCACAGGGAATTCGGCTGGGGATTCACCCCTCCACTTT. Its translation: CASSITGNSAGDSPLHF.

V is TRBV7-9 and J is TRBJ1-5; D gene unclear. The V end lost 0 bases, the J end lost 7 bases, and 7 bases lay between the germline ends. From germline, CDR1 is SEHNR and CDR2 FQNEAQ (reference sequence). The CDR3 sequence is 13 residues long. The CDR3 region has the DNA TGTGCCAGCAGCTTAGCAGGAGGACAGCCCCAGCATTTT. Protein: CASSLAGGQPQHF.

This clone was counted between two and nine times. The rearrangement uses TRBV2 and TRBJ2-1; D possibly corresponds to TRBD2 (5 bases). With 0 bases removed from V and 4 bases from J, the gap between germline ends came to 10 bases. The CDR3 has 15 residues. CDR1 is SNHLY, CDR2 FYNNEI, per germline. CDR3 bases: TGTGCCAGCAGTGAAGCGCTTAGCGCTTACAATGAGCAGTTCTTC. Protein: CASSEALSAYNEQFF.

The chain uses TRBV6-1 and TRBJ1-2; the match to TRBD1 covers 7 bases. V dropped 5 bases and J dropped 4; count of bases not matched to a gene: 7. Per the germline V gene, CDR1 is MNHNS and CDR2 is SASEGT. CDR3 size: 14 residues. CDR3 nucleotides: TGTGCCAGCAGTCAGCTGGGACAGAGCTATGGCTACACCTTC. Translation gives CASSQLGQSYGYTF.

This chain connects TRBV7-9 to TRBJ2-5, with D maybe TRBD1 (6 bases). The CDR3 covers 17 residues. Trimming removed 0 bases from V and 1 base from J, with 15 bases in between. Germline V gene sequence: CDR1 SEHNR, CDR2 FQNEAQ (reference sequence). The CDR3 spells CASSLAQITGSQETQYF. The CDR3 coding sequence is TGTGCCAGCAGCTTAGCGCAGATTACAGGGAGCCAAGAGACCCAGTACTTC.

The rearrangement joins TRBV2 to TRBJ1-2, with 10 bases identical to TRBD1. In germline, CDR1 is SNHLY, CDR2 FYNNEI. Trimming took 6 bases from V and 7 from J; bases not matched to a gene: 11. The CDR3 contains 15 residues. The CDR3 region has the DNA TGTGCCAGCAGGCTCCCGGGACAGGGGACGGGTGGCTACACCTTC. This sequence encodes CASRLPGQGTGGYTF.

This chain uses TRBV7-2 with TRBJ2-3, with unresolved D. Looked up from germline, CDR1 is SGHTA and CDR2 is FQGNSA. This CDR3 region has 18 residues. V was pared by 2 bases and J by 2 bases, with 20 bases between. The CDR3 spells CASSLSLDPRLSTDTQYF. The DNA for the CDR3 is TGTGCCAGCAGCTTATCGCTAGACCCCCGCCTTTCCACAGATACGCAGTATTTT.

V is TRBV18 and J is TRBJ2-1; D is unresolved. With 3 bases removed from V and 9 bases from J, the gap between germline ends came to 18 bases. This CDR3 comprises 15 residues. Germline-derived CDR1 and CDR2 are KGHSH and LQKENI. CDR3 nucleotides: TGTGCCAGCTCACCGGTCAGAGGTCGGAGCAGTGAGCAGTTCTTC. It codes for CASSPVRGRSSEQFF.

The chain uses TRBV5-4 and TRBJ2-1; D tentatively fits TRBD1 or TRBD2 (5 bases each). The ends were cut back, 0 bases at V and 7 bases at J, with 11 bases in the middle. Germline lookup yields CDR1 SGHNT and CDR2 YYREEE (reference sequence). This CDR3 is built from 14 residues. For the CDR3, the DNA is TGTGCCAGCAGCTTGGATGGCAGGGAGAATGAGCAGTTCTTC. It specifies CASSLDGRENEQFF.